The sequence of this T cell receptor (beta chain) was determined in a study of regulatory T cells in long-lasting Graves disease (dated by TCRdb to the early 2020s). Some background on the complete study: Persistent Graves' disease was defined as antithyroid drug treatment for over 5 years with persistently positive TSH receptor autoantibodies. The study was registered as a clinical trial and conducted in China. Antithyroid drugs had been taken for 8.5 to 11 years on average by persistent Graves' disease patients in the clinical cohort. Persistent Graves' disease patients were compared with newly diagnosed Graves' disease patients by peripheral blood TCR sequencing and RNA sequencing. A total of roughly 35 samples underwent TCR sequencing: about 13 from persistent and roughly 20 from newly diagnosed Graves' disease patients.

A note on this clonotype: Its antigen is still unknown. Base-call qualities are not available, and no considerably larger clone is one nucleotide away.

The investigation overall reported the following: Lower TCR Shannon entropy and fewer highly expanded clones were observed in persistent Graves' disease patients than in newly diagnosed patients, which suggested clonal expansion. A larger number of public clonotypes was shared among persistent patients (approximately 3,000) than among newly diagnosed patients (over 850). Persistent disease showed preferential use of TRBV28, TRBJ1-2 and TRBJ2-5, whereas newly diagnosed disease favored TRBV20-1 and TRBJ2-1. As a limitation, the authors acknowledged that the small sample size may reduce accuracy. Because the primary lesion, thyroid tissue, could not be accessed, the study looked at peripheral blood alone. Only the TCR beta chain was sequenced and analyzed.

Sample time point, as interpreted from the label and publication: persistent/refractory GD, antithyroid drugs over 5 years with positive TRAb. For both TCR sequencing and RNA sequencing, RNA was extracted from PBMCs in TRIzol. The diagnosis of Graves' disease was made according to American Thyroid Association guidelines. Patients were recruited from an endocrinology department in Xi'an, China. From each patient, about 9 milliliters of peripheral blood was collected into an EDTA anticoagulant tube. PBMCs were isolated by Ficoll Paque Plus density gradient separation without further T cell sorting. An Agilent 2100 Bioanalyzer and agarose gel were used to assess RNA quality, and a NanoDrop 2000 was used to measure RNA concentration. V drops 1 base and J drops 3 bases, leaving 10 bases in between. Taken from cysteine to phenylalanine, the CDR3 has 15 residues. Left in the record is the CDR3 DNA by itself, 45 bases read in frame from the first base. CDR1 and CDR2, per the germline V gene, are SGHTA and FQGNSA.

Libraries were constructed by multiplex PCR. The instrument was an Illumina HiSeq 4000. To build TCR beta libraries, CDR3 regions were amplified by Arm-PCR using iRepertoire HTBI primers. Before sequencing, the PCR products went through gel purification. In the original analysis: A total of roughly 58 TRBV and 14 TRBJ segments were identified across samples and were used for gene usage analysis of CDR3 amino acid clonotypes. Filtered high-quality paired reads were merged into contigs using COPE and FqMerger. BLAST was used to align contigs to IMGT TRBV, TRBD and TRBJ reference genes, and CDR3 was defined according to IMGT. Highly expanded clones were defined as clonotypes with a frequency above 0.1%. Repertoire diversity was measured by Shannon entropy, and V-J evenness by the Gini coefficient. Clonotypes shared by more than one individual were considered public. TCRdb applied fastp at Q25 and MiXCR to the public reads, then kept only in-frame beta chains. Rows matching on CDR3 protein sequence are summarized as one entry with the most common DNA and genes. What appears here as the V and J calls and clone size reflects TCRdb's work, not the paper's. The sample table records about half a million distinct CDR3 sequences; 20% to 25% of these occur just once. The biggest ten clones account for about an eighth of the sample.

The specimen comprised peripheral blood mononuclear cells (PBMCs), sampled when the disease was refractory, from a patient treated with antithyroid drugs. The clonotype originates from a female donor with Graves disease. The chain was built from TRBV7-2 and TRBJ1-3; no D gene call is confident. The CDR3 protein sequence reads: CASSLGVGFGNTIYF. In nucleotides, the sequence is TGTGCCAGCAGCTTAGGAGTCGGATTTGGAAACACCATATATTTT.